A selection of T cell receptor beta chains follows, all from one sample in a study of response to subunit inactivated influenza vaccine. TCRdb reprocessed the RT-PCR reads with MiXCR, giving one entry per CDR3 protein. The repertoire has under 550,000 distinct CDR3 sequences, approximately 6.9% of them found once; the top ten carry around 13%. The sample here was PBMCs from blood, taken roughly 24 months after vaccination. These receptors all come from a man between 50 and 69 years old who received an inactivated influenza vaccine. Both conserved end residues are part of each CDR3. Fields, in order: clone size, D gene, J gene, V gene, CDR3 DNA, CDR3 protein. The D gene is left open where the match is weak. Where a row states a size, it is once, few, many or the class of an expanded clone; other rows omit it.

clone_size: -; d_call: -; j_call: TRBJ2-7; v_call: TRBV5-1; cdr3_nt: TGCGCCAGCAGCCTTACGACAGGCTCCTACGAGCAGTACTTC; cdr3_aa: CASSLTTGSYEQYF
clone_size: -; d_call: TRBD2; j_call: TRBJ2-5; v_call: TRBV7-6; cdr3_nt: TGTGCCAGCAGCTTAGGGACTAGCGGGATGGAGACCCAGTACTTC; cdr3_aa: CASSLGTSGMETQYF
clone_size: few; d_call: -; j_call: TRBJ2-1; v_call: TRBV4-3; cdr3_nt: TGCGCCAGCAGCCAAGACGGCCTAGCTGTGGGTGAGCAGTTCTTC; cdr3_aa: CASSQDGLAVGEQFF
clone_size: -; d_call: TRBD1; j_call: TRBJ2-7; v_call: TRBV3-1; cdr3_nt: TGTGCCAGCAGCCTTGGGACAGGGGAGCGCTACGAGCAGTACTTC; cdr3_aa: CASSLGTGERYEQYF
clone_size: many; d_call: TRBD1; j_call: TRBJ2-2; v_call: TRBV6-1; cdr3_nt: TGTGCCAGCAGCCAAGGGACAGGGGGAACCGGGGAGCTGTTTTTT; cdr3_aa: CASSQGTGGTGELFF
clone_size: -; d_call: TRBD1; j_call: TRBJ2-1; v_call: TRBV12-3/TRBV12-4; cdr3_nt: TGTGCCAGCAGATACAGGGGGACCTACAATGAGCAGTTCTTC; cdr3_aa: CASRYRGTYNEQFF
clone_size: -; d_call: -; j_call: TRBJ2-2; v_call: TRBV12-3/TRBV12-4; cdr3_nt: TGTGCCAGCAGTTACTTGGTCTCCGGGCCCGGGGAGCTGTTTTTT; cdr3_aa: CASSYLVSGPGELFF
clone_size: -; d_call: TRBD2; j_call: TRBJ2-2; v_call: TRBV3-1; cdr3_nt: TGTGCCAGCAGCTGGAGGGCAGGACTAGCGGACACCGGGGAGCTGTTTTTT; cdr3_aa: CASSWRAGLADTGELFF
clone_size: once; d_call: TRBD2; j_call: TRBJ2-1; v_call: TRBV9; cdr3_nt: TGTGCCAGCAGCGTAGCACCGGGACTAGGGAACAATGAGCAGTTCTTC; cdr3_aa: CASSVAPGLGNNEQFF
clone_size: few; d_call: TRBD2; j_call: TRBJ2-5; v_call: TRBV6-1; cdr3_nt: TGTGCCAGCAGAGAAAGCGGGAGGGCCAAAGAGACCCAGTACTTC; cdr3_aa: CASRESGRAKETQYF
clone_size: few; d_call: TRBD2; j_call: TRBJ2-1; v_call: TRBV20-1; cdr3_nt: TGCAGTGCCATCCCCCGGGGCAGCGGGAGGGCATATGAGCAGTTCTTC; cdr3_aa: CSAIPRGSGRAYEQFF
clone_size: -; d_call: TRBD2; j_call: TRBJ2-3; v_call: TRBV12-3/TRBV12-4; cdr3_nt: TGTGCCAGCAGTTTAGTCCCTAGCGGGAGGGCCACAGATACGCAGTATTTT; cdr3_aa: CASSLVPSGRATDTQYF
clone_size: many; d_call: -; j_call: TRBJ2-4; v_call: TRBV15; cdr3_nt: TGTGCCACCAGCAGAGCCGGGAACCACATTCAGTACTTC; cdr3_aa: CATSRAGNHIQYF
clone_size: few; d_call: -; j_call: TRBJ1-1; v_call: TRBV7-9; cdr3_nt: TGTGCCAGCAGAATAGGGGATCACACTGAAGCTTTCTTT; cdr3_aa: CASRIGDHTEAFF
clone_size: -; d_call: TRBD1; j_call: TRBJ2-5; v_call: TRBV5-1; cdr3_nt: TGCGCCAGCAGCTTTGGGACAGGGCAGGGTGAGACCCAGTACTTC; cdr3_aa: CASSFGTGQGETQYF
clone_size: many; d_call: TRBD2; j_call: TRBJ2-1; v_call: TRBV7-2; cdr3_nt: TGTGCCAGCAGCTTAGCCCACCTAGCGGGGGGGTACAATGAGCAGTTCTTC; cdr3_aa: CASSLAHLAGGYNEQFF
clone_size: many; d_call: -; j_call: TRBJ2-2; v_call: TRBV5-6; cdr3_nt: TGTGCCAGCAGTAGATACACCGGGGAGCTGTTTTTT; cdr3_aa: CASSRYTGELFF
clone_size: few; d_call: -; j_call: TRBJ1-3; v_call: TRBV4-3; cdr3_nt: TGCGCCAGCAGCCAAGGGCTCCAAACAGGGTCCGGAAACACCATATATTTT; cdr3_aa: CASSQGLQTGSGNTIYF
clone_size: few; d_call: TRBD2; j_call: TRBJ2-3; v_call: TRBV28; cdr3_nt: TGTGCCAGCAGCCCCTCTTTAGGGACTAGCGGGAGAGATACGCAGTATTTT; cdr3_aa: CASSPSLGTSGRDTQYF
clone_size: few; d_call: -; j_call: TRBJ2-2; v_call: TRBV2; cdr3_nt: TGTGCCAGCAACGAGATCACCGGGGAGCTGTTTTTT; cdr3_aa: CASNEITGELFF
clone_size: -; d_call: -; j_call: TRBJ1-1; v_call: TRBV12-3/TRBV12-4; cdr3_nt: TGTGCCAGCAGTTACCGGGAAGCCGGGATACGAGCTTTCTTT; cdr3_aa: CASSYREAGIRAFF
clone_size: -; d_call: -; j_call: TRBJ2-2; v_call: TRBV4-2; cdr3_nt: TGTGCCAGCAGCCAAGAAGTTGGTGGACCGAACACCGGGGAGCTGTTTTTT; cdr3_aa: CASSQEVGGPNTGELFF
clone_size: many; d_call: -; j_call: TRBJ2-5; v_call: TRBV5-1; cdr3_nt: TGCGCCAGCAGCCCATCCCAGGGTCAAGAGACCCAGTACTTC; cdr3_aa: CASSPSQGQETQYF
clone_size: few; d_call: TRBD1; j_call: TRBJ2-1; v_call: TRBV7-2; cdr3_nt: TGTGCCAGCAGCTTACTACAGGGGTACTATGAGCAGTTCTTC; cdr3_aa: CASSLLQGYYEQFF
clone_size: few; d_call: TRBD1; j_call: TRBJ1-4; v_call: TRBV9; cdr3_nt: TGTGCCAGCAGCGTGGCAACAGGGGAAAATGAAAAACTGTTTTTT; cdr3_aa: CASSVATGENEKLFF
clone_size: -; d_call: TRBD1; j_call: TRBJ2-1; v_call: TRBV5-1; cdr3_nt: TGCGCCAGCAGCTTGCCCCGACAGGGGAACAGAAATGAGCAGTTCTTC; cdr3_aa: CASSLPRQGNRNEQFF
clone_size: -; d_call: -; j_call: TRBJ2-1; v_call: TRBV11-1; cdr3_nt: TGTGCCAGCTCCGAATTTTCCCCCATAACTTCTGAGCAGTTCTTC; cdr3_aa: CASSEFSPITSEQFF
clone_size: -; d_call: TRBD2; j_call: TRBJ2-7; v_call: TRBV20-1; cdr3_nt: TGCAGTGCCATTGGGGCTAGCGGGAGGGCCAGCCACGAGCAGTACTTC; cdr3_aa: CSAIGASGRASHEQYF
clone_size: -; d_call: -; j_call: TRBJ1-5; v_call: TRBV2; cdr3_nt: TGTGCCAGCAGTGTTAGGGGATCCCAGAATCAGCCCCAGCATTTT; cdr3_aa: CASSVRGSQNQPQHF
clone_size: many; d_call: -; j_call: TRBJ2-3; v_call: TRBV11-2; cdr3_nt: TGTGCCAGCAGCTTTGAGCGGGTCACAGATACGCAGTATTTT; cdr3_aa: CASSFERVTDTQYF
clone_size: -; d_call: TRBD1; j_call: TRBJ2-5; v_call: TRBV28; cdr3_nt: TGTGCCAGCAGTTTAATGGGACAGGGTTTGCTCGGGACCCAGTACTTC; cdr3_aa: CASSLMGQGLLGTQYF
clone_size: -; d_call: -; j_call: TRBJ2-5; v_call: TRBV10-3; cdr3_nt: TGTGCCATCAGTGGAGTAGCCCAAGAGACCCAGTACTTC; cdr3_aa: CAISGVAQETQYF
clone_size: few; d_call: TRBD2; j_call: TRBJ2-7; v_call: TRBV6-5; cdr3_nt: TGTGCCAGCAGGTCTACTAGCGGGGGGTACGAGCAGTACTTC; cdr3_aa: CASRSTSGGYEQYF
clone_size: -; d_call: -; j_call: TRBJ1-5; v_call: TRBV20-1; cdr3_nt: TGCAGTGTCATGACAGGTGGGGATCAGCCCCAGCATTTT; cdr3_aa: CSVMTGGDQPQHF
clone_size: few; d_call: -; j_call: TRBJ2-2; v_call: TRBV5-1; cdr3_nt: TGCGCCAGCAGCATTGACGGAAACACCGGGGAGCTGTTTTTT; cdr3_aa: CASSIDGNTGELFF
clone_size: many; d_call: -; j_call: TRBJ1-2; v_call: TRBV6-5; cdr3_nt: TGTGCCAGCAGTTTGCGGGATAACTATGGCTACACCTTC; cdr3_aa: CASSLRDNYGYTF
clone_size: few; d_call: -; j_call: TRBJ2-3; v_call: TRBV5-6; cdr3_nt: TGTGCCAGCAGCTTGGGCCCTATAGAGCCCAGCACAGATACGCAGTATTTT; cdr3_aa: CASSLGPIEPSTDTQYF
clone_size: many; d_call: -; j_call: TRBJ2-5; v_call: TRBV14; cdr3_nt: TGTGCCAGCAGCCAGGGAAACCAAGAGACCCAGTACTTC; cdr3_aa: CASSQGNQETQYF
clone_size: -; d_call: -; j_call: TRBJ2-2; v_call: TRBV2; cdr3_nt: TGTGCCAGCAGTGACCCCGGGGATAGAGACACCGGGGAGCTGTTTTTT; cdr3_aa: CASSDPGDRDTGELFF
clone_size: many; d_call: -; j_call: TRBJ1-1; v_call: TRBV28; cdr3_nt: TGTGCCAGCAGTTCATCCGGACGTATCACTGAAGCTTTCTTT; cdr3_aa: CASSSSGRITEAFF
clone_size: few; d_call: TRBD2; j_call: TRBJ2-3; v_call: TRBV4-2; cdr3_nt: TGTGCCAGCAGCCGAACGAGACTAGCGGCAAGCACAGATACGCAGTATTTT; cdr3_aa: CASSRTRLAASTDTQYF
clone_size: few; d_call: -; j_call: TRBJ2-3; v_call: TRBV7-9; cdr3_nt: TGTGCCAGCAGCTTCCTGGGGGCCTTGGGAGATACGCAGTATTTT; cdr3_aa: CASSFLGALGDTQYF
clone_size: many; d_call: TRBD1; j_call: TRBJ1-5; v_call: TRBV28; cdr3_nt: TGTGCCAGCAGGACAGGGAATCAGCCCCAGCATTTT; cdr3_aa: CASRTGNQPQHF
clone_size: -; d_call: -; j_call: TRBJ2-1; v_call: TRBV5-1; cdr3_nt: TGCGCCAGCAGCTTGGCCACGGAGCGTCACAATGAGCAGTTCTTC; cdr3_aa: CASSLATERHNEQFF
clone_size: many; d_call: TRBD1; j_call: TRBJ1-6; v_call: TRBV2; cdr3_nt: TGTGCCAGCAGTGAAGCGCAGGGGGACGGTAATTCACCCCTCCACTTT; cdr3_aa: CASSEAQGDGNSPLHF
clone_size: few; d_call: TRBD1; j_call: TRBJ2-7; v_call: TRBV4-3; cdr3_nt: TGCGCCAGCAGCCTAAGGACAGGGACGGAAGAGCAGTACTTC; cdr3_aa: CASSLRTGTEEQYF
clone_size: few; d_call: TRBD1; j_call: TRBJ2-7; v_call: TRBV5-5; cdr3_nt: TGTGCCAGCAGCGCCTCCGGGACAGGCACCTACGAGCAGTACTTC; cdr3_aa: CASSASGTGTYEQYF
clone_size: -; d_call: -; j_call: TRBJ2-2; v_call: TRBV4-1; cdr3_nt: TGCGCCAGCAGCTCCCCCGTCAGGGTGGGGAGCGGGGAGCTGTTTTTT; cdr3_aa: CASSSPVRVGSGELFF
clone_size: many; d_call: TRBD1; j_call: TRBJ1-1; v_call: TRBV12-3/TRBV12-4; cdr3_nt: TGTGCCAGCAGTTACGGACAGGGGATCACTGAAGCTTTCTTT; cdr3_aa: CASSYGQGITEAFF
clone_size: -; d_call: -; j_call: TRBJ1-2; v_call: TRBV29-1; cdr3_nt: TGCAGCGTTGGATTTGGGGGCGAGACTCATAACTATGGCTACACCTTC; cdr3_aa: CSVGFGGETHNYGYTF
clone_size: -; d_call: -; j_call: TRBJ1-2; v_call: TRBV28; cdr3_nt: TGTGCCAGCAGTTGGGCCTCCCTCGGAAGGGGCTACACCTTC; cdr3_aa: CASSWASLGRGYTF
clone_size: few; d_call: TRBD2; j_call: TRBJ2-7; v_call: TRBV3-1; cdr3_nt: TGTGCCAGCAGCCCCGAAGGCGGGAGGGCCTCCTACGAGCAGTACTTC; cdr3_aa: CASSPEGGRASYEQYF